These T cell receptor beta chains were read from a single sample in a study of molecular identifiers for immune sequencing clone quantification. TCRdb processed the PCR reads anew with MiXCR; each CDR3 protein has one entry. The sample comprises around 470,000 distinct CDR3 sequences, around 23% of which are singletons, and roughly 0.79% rests with the top ten. Sample: naive CD8+ T cells from blood, with Jurkat cell RNA spiked in. The receptors derive from a human donor in good health. Some libraries in this study had Jurkat cell RNA spiked in. The conserved cysteine and the conserved F or W are not part of the CDR3 here.

TRBV7-9,ASSLVRHQLGDEQY
TRBV4-1,ASSYGILNTGELF
TRBV7-6,ASSNRQGVNEQF
TRBV6-1,ASSWTGNTDTQY
TRBV7-6,ACSLLAYRGSPDTQY
TRBV28,AGSYARQTSTDTQY
TRBV27,ASSFTRSHEAF
TRBV7-9,ASSSPLADTDTQY
TRBV6-6,ASSYSVQRGYNEQF
TRBV9,ASSVASLDQETQY
TRBV9,ASSLWGSSTDTQY
TRBV19,ASSMDKDTQY